The next 21 T cell receptor beta chains were all read from a single sample in a study of spatial heterogeneity in lung cancer. TCRdb reanalysed the 5' RACE reads using MiXCR and keeps one entry per CDR3 protein. The sample has about 3,700 distinct CDR3 sequences, approximately 7.2% seen once. Time point here: sample taken at primary tumor resection. Findings and caveats of the study: Intratumoral expanded alpha and beta TCR counts were found to track tumor mutation counts.

These receptors have no known antigen. The sample was lung tumor tissue, taken at surgery. Source of these receptors: a male donor with early-stage non-small cell lung cancer.

In its sample, this clonotype is medium-sized. The library was built for alpha chains, so this beta chain is an off-target read and its size means little. The chain employs TRBV30 and TRBJ1-1; possible D gene TRBD1, 6 bases. This CDR3 region has 14 residues. V lost 0 bases to trimming and J lost 4 bases, with 12 bases between them. Germline V gene sequence: CDR1 GTSNPN, CDR2 SVGIG (reference sequence). CDR3 residues: CAWSVMSGATEAFF. DNA for the CDR3: TGTGCCTGGAGTGTAATGTCAGGGGCCACTGAAGCTTTCTTT. Based on the CDR3 plus reference TRBV30 and TRBJ1-1, the full variable domain is SQTIHQWPATLVQPVGSPLSLECTVEGTSNPNLYWYRQAAGRGLQLLFYSVGIGQISSEVPQNLSASRPQDRQFILSSKKLLLSDSGFYLCAWSVMSGATEAFFGQGTRLTVV.

This clonotype was detected ten times or more. This beta chain is an off-target read within a library intended for alpha chains, so its frequency means little. This chain connects TRBV7-6 to TRBJ2-5; no firm D call. The CDR3 has 13 amino acids. Germline V gene lookup returns CDR1 SGHVS and CDR2 FNYEAQ. V dropped 1 base and J dropped 7 bases, with 10 bases sitting between them. The chain's CDR3 is CASSLVFPGTQYF. The DNA for the CDR3 is TGTGCCAGCAGCTTAGTGTTTCCTGGGACCCAGTACTTC.

This clonotype is labeled large. Since it is a stray read in a library aimed at alpha chains, this beta chain has a size that is not meaningful. The gene calls are TRBV7-2 and TRBJ1-4, with D perhaps TRBD1 (5 bases). The germline V gene encodes CDR1 SGHTA and CDR2 FQGNSA. Trimming removed 5 bases at V and 5 bases at J, with 15 bases between. The CDR3 runs to 15 residues. The CDR3: CASSLQGTENEKLFF. The CDR3 DNA follows: TGTGCCAGCAGCCTCCAAGGGACGGAGAATGAAAAACTGTTTTTT.

There are many counts of this clonotype. Since it is a stray read in a library aimed at alpha chains, this beta chain has a size that is not meaningful. The chain recombines TRBV6-2 or TRBV6-3 with TRBJ2-1, with 7 bases identical to TRBD1. CDR1 and CDR2 (germline): MNHEY, SVGEGT. CDR3 length: 14 residues. After removal of 5 bases from V and 7 bases from J, the junction contained 8 bases not matched to a gene. The CDR3 DNA follows: TGTGCCAGCAGTACCTTGACAGGGCAAAATGAGCAGTTCTTC. This translates into CASSTLTGQNEQFF.

As for this clonotype: Being off target in a library aimed at alpha chains, this beta chain has a size of little meaning. The rearrangement joins TRBV29-1 to TRBJ2-1; D is undetermined. V lost 3 bases to trimming and J lost 7 bases, with 10 bases between them. This CDR3 has 12 amino acids. Germline V gene sequence: CDR1 SQVTM, CDR2 ANQGSEA. CDR3 region: CSVDGVGNEQFF. The CDR3 bases are TGCAGCGTTGACGGAGTAGGGAATGAGCAGTTCTTC.

Within the sample, this clonotype is medium-sized (0.01 to 0.1%). This beta chain turned up in a library designed for alpha chains; as an off-target read, its abundance says little. The chain uses TRBV7-9 and TRBJ2-5; 8 bases align to TRBD1. CDR1 and CDR2 (germline): SEHNR, FQNEAQ (reference sequence). The ends lost 6 bases at V and 1 base at J; junction bases unmatched: 4. The CDR3 has 14 amino acids. The CDR3 protein is CASRPDRAQETQYF. CDR3 sequence (DNA): TGTGCCAGCAGACCGGACAGGGCCCAAGAGACCCAGTACTTC. Full variable domain (outside the CDR3, taken from reference TRBV7-9 and TRBJ2-5): DTGVSQNPRHKITKRGQNVTFRCDPISEHNRLYWYRQTLGQGPEFLTYFQNEAQLEKSRLLSDRFSAERPKGSFSTLEIQRTEQGDSAMYLCASRPDRAQETQYFGPGTRLLVL.

By proportion, this clonotype is medium-sized. This beta chain slipped into a library made for alpha chains as a stray read, so its size is not meaningful. The chain joins TRBV4-2 to TRBJ2-2; 10 bases are shared with TRBD2. Losses at the gene ends were 4 bases for V and 7 bases for J; bases not matched to a gene: 15. The CDR3 contains 18 residues. Germline V gives CDR1 LGHNA, CDR2 YNFKEQ. The DNA of the CDR3 is TGTGCCAGCAGCCGCTCAGGGTCTAGCGGGGGCCCCAGCGGGGAGCTGTTTTTT. This encodes CASSRSGSSGGPSGELFF.

This clonotype was detected many times. The size of this beta chain means little, since it is a stray read in a library made for alpha chains. This chain joins TRBV2 and TRBJ2-1; D ambiguous. Trimming left V 7 bases short and J 2 bases short, with 9 bases between. This CDR3 contains 13 residues. The V gene's germline CDR1 is SNHLY and CDR2 FYNNEI. CDR3 sequence reads: CASTMSPYNEQFF. CDR3 nucleotide sequence: TGTGCCAGCACGATGAGCCCCTACAATGAGCAGTTCTTC.

This clonotype was detected only a few times. As an off-target read in a library built for alpha chains, this beta chain has a frequency of little significance. The chain has TRBV10-3 and TRBJ2-7, with D perhaps assigned TRBD1 or TRBD2 (5 bases each). Trimming stripped 2 bases from V and 2 bases from J, with 16 bases between. This CDR3 contains 16 residues. CDR1 and CDR2 from the germline V gene are ENHRY and SYGVKD. This CDR3 reads CAISERSGGAPYEQYF. The CDR3 DNA reads as TGTGCCATCAGTGAGAGGAGTGGGGGTGCTCCCTACGAGCAGTACTTC.

This clonotype counts as medium-sized. The library was designed around alpha chains, so this beta chain is a stray read whose abundance carries little weight. The chain is built from TRBV5-1 and TRBJ2-1; TRBD2 agrees at 7 bases. From germline, CDR1 is SGHRS and CDR2 YFSETQ. The CDR3 runs 14 residues. V trimming: 4 bases; J trimming: 6 bases; junction bases outside the gene matches: 7. CDR3 residues: CASSVDLAGNEQFF. The CDR3 DNA reads TGCGCCAGCAGCGTGGATTTAGCGGGCAATGAGCAGTTCTTC.

By share of the sample, this clonotype is medium-sized. This beta chain is a stray read from a library made for alpha chains; its abundance is not meaningful. In nucleotides, the CDR3 is TGTGCCAGTAGTACCGAGGGATCGGGTGGCAATCAGCCCCAGCATTTT. Protein product: CASSTEGSGGNQPQHF. The genes are TRBV19 and TRBJ1-5; D uncertain. The V gene's germline CDR1 is LNHDA and CDR2 SQIVND (reference sequence). Between the trimmed V and J ends, which lost 4 bases and 2 bases, there was a span of 15 bases. This CDR3 region has 16 residues.

This clonotype is medium-sized within its sample. With the library built for alpha chains, this beta chain is off target and its frequency is not meaningful. This chain connects TRBV4-2 to TRBJ2-5, with D tentatively TRBD2 (6 bases). The CDR3 consists of 13 residues. Germline CDR1 is LGHNA and CDR2 is YNFKEQ. V lost 1 base, J lost 5 bases, and 8 bases lay in between. The CDR3: CASSQGLVETQYF. The CDR3, as DNA: TGTGCCAGCAGCCAAGGACTAGTTGAGACCCAGTACTTC.

A word on this clonotype: This clone may be a read error of a much larger clone one base away. Because the library targeted alpha chains, this beta chain is an off-target read whose size means little. The gene calls are TRBV20-1 and TRBJ2-3; TRBD1 aligns across 8 bases. This CDR3 has 16 residues. The germline V gene has CDR1 DFQATT and CDR2 SNEGSKA (reference sequence). CDR3 in amino acids: CSARDETGVPPDTKYF. The CDR3 region has the DNA TGCAGTGCTAGAGATGAGACAGGGGTACCTCCGGATACGAAGTATTTT.

This clonotype was observed a handful of times. In a library made to pick up alpha chains, this beta chain is a stray read with a size that means little. The genes are TRBV7-2 and TRBJ2-7; 7 bases map to TRBD2. V gave up 5 bases and J gave up 0 bases; unmatched junction bases: 4. The CDR3 length is 14 residues. CDR1 is SGHTA and CDR2 is FQGNSA in the germline V gene. The CDR3: CASSPSGSSYEQYV. As DNA, the CDR3 is TGTGCCAGCAGCCCTAGCGGAAGCTCCTACGAGCAGTACGTC.

This clonotype came up many times. Little can be read into the size of this beta chain, an off-target read in a library designed for alpha chains. CDR3 nucleotides: TGTGCCAGTAGTATCGGACTAGCGACTATCGATGAGCAGTTCTTC. Translation gives CASSIGLATIDEQFF. This chain joins TRBV19 and TRBJ2-1, with TRBD2 identical over 9 bases. V was pared by 3 bases and J by 8 bases, with 8 bases of the junction left unmatched. Germline lookup yields CDR1 LNHDA and CDR2 SQIVND (reference sequence). This CDR3 is 15 amino acids long.

This clonotype came up many times. The library was designed around alpha chains, so this beta chain is a stray read whose abundance carries little weight. The chain links TRBV7-2 to TRBJ2-1; the D is unclear. Germline CDR1 is SGHTA and CDR2 is FQGNSA. V gave up 6 bases and J gave up 6 bases, with 12 bases separating them. The CDR3 runs 13 residues. The CDR3 coding sequence is TGTGCCAGCAGATCTGTTGGAATCAATGAGCAGTTCTTC. Protein sequence: CASRSVGINEQFF.

This clonotype came up once. In a library made to pick up alpha chains, this beta chain is a stray read with a size that means little. V gene TRBV6-2 or TRBV6-3 combines with J gene TRBJ2-5, with TRBD1 identical over 12 bases. Trimming took 3 bases from V and 3 from J; bases not matched to a gene: 8. Germline lookup yields CDR1 MNHEY and CDR2 SVGEGT. The CDR3 is 17 residues long. The CDR3 spells CASSYTRDRGREETQYF. CDR3 nucleotides: TGTGCCAGCAGTTATACCAGGGACAGGGGGCGCGAAGAGACCCAGTACTTC.

Relative to its sample, this clonotype is medium-sized. Being off target in a library aimed at alpha chains, this beta chain has a size of little meaning. The chain is built from TRBV5-6 and TRBJ1-5, with D maybe TRBD1 (5 bases). CDR3 size: 17 residues. Germline CDR1 is SGHDT and CDR2 is YYEEEE. V was clipped by 4 bases and J by 0 bases, with 17 bases between them. For the CDR3, the DNA is TGTGCCAGCAGCCTCACAAGGGGAGTTTATAGCAATCAGCCCCAGCATTTT. Protein product: CASSLTRGVYSNQPQHF.

This clonotype came up many times. The size of this beta chain means little, since it is a stray read in a library made for alpha chains. The chain uses TRBV7-2 and TRBJ1-5, with D perhaps matching TRBD1 (6 bases). Germline loops: CDR1 SGHTA, CDR2 FQGNSA. The V gene lost 4 bases and the J gene lost 0 bases, with 13 bases spanning the gap. The CDR3 consists of 16 residues. CDR3 nucleotide sequence: TGTGCCAGCAGCTCCCCGGTGGACAGTAGCAATCAGCCCCAGCATTTT. It codes for CASSSPVDSSNQPQHF. Looking up the rest from reference TRBV7-2 and TRBJ1-5 gives the full variable domain: GAGVSQSPSNKVTEKGKDVELRCDPISGHTALYWYRQSLGQGLEFLIYFQGNSAPDKSGLPSDRFSAERTGGSVSTLTIQRTQQEDSAVYLCASSSPVDSSNQPQHFGDGTRLSIL.

By frequency in the sample, this clonotype is medium-sized (0.01 to 0.1%). This beta chain was picked up by a library intended for alpha chains and is off target, so its count carries little meaning. V gene TRBV5-1 combines with J gene TRBJ2-1; D might be TRBD2 (5 bases). The V gene's germline CDR1 is SGHRS and CDR2 YFSETQ. This CDR3 spans 14 amino acids. V lost 3 bases to trimming and J lost 0 bases, with 7 bases between them. The CDR3 region has the DNA TGCGCCAGCAGCTACGGGAACTCCTACAATGAGCAGTTCTTC. This encodes CASSYGNSYNEQFF.

As concerns this clonotype: This beta chain lies outside the target of a library built for alpha chains; its clone size means little. CDR3 nucleotide sequence: TGTGCCAGCAGTGCCACCCGGGGGGCCTTCTACAATGAGCAGTTCTTC. Amino acids: CASSATRGAFYNEQFF. V is TRBV27 and J is TRBJ2-1; TRBD2 might be the D (7 bases). V lost 5 bases and J 3 bases, leaving 17 bases between the germline ends. CDR1 MNHEY and CDR2 SMNVEV come from the germline V gene (reference sequence). The CDR3 has 16 residues.